Given below is one T cell receptor beta chain in context. Methods used by the authors: Cell counts per sample came from amplifying reference gene primers. Data came from immunoSEQ multiplex PCR; TCRdb stores just in-frame clones and leaves some out. V, J and clone size are taken as reported in that table, and D and trimming were inferred from the DNA itself. The sample includes under 150,000 clones, roughly 80% seen only once; the top ten take less than 2%. This sample stems from a study of blood T cell repertoires in COVID-19. Study overall: Spain, Italy and the United States supplied samples that represented acute and convalescent COVID-19. Sources were T cells, B-cell-depleted T cells, or PBMCs; the material itself was cDNA or gDNA.

Germline CDR1 reads SGHRS; CDR2 reads YFSETQ. The length of the CDR3 is 17 residues. V lost 4 bases, J lost 2 bases, and 10 bases stayed unmatched. V is TRBV5-1 and J is TRBJ1-3; 9 bases match TRBD1. The source material was peripheral blood. This clonotype originated in a man aged 50 or older with acute or convalescent COVID-19. This chain's CDR3 is CASSERQGVGAGNTIYF. In DNA, the CDR3 is TGCGCCAGCAGCGAACGACAGGGGGTAGGTGCTGGAAACACCATATATTTT.